These 17 T cell receptor beta chains were all obtained from the same sample, sequenced in a study of technical replicates of blood from several donors (dated by TCRdb to the late 2010s). Library method: the immunoSEQ multiplex PCR assay. TCRdb carries this immuneACCESS record with in-frame sequences only. Its versions omit some clonotypes, under half of them owing to an unresolved V gene in the studies checked, with the rest unexplained. In this sample the table shows tens of thousands of clones, approximately 94% of which occur a single time. The ten largest clones take up more than 0.2% of the sample. The specimen was T cells isolated from PBMCs. All receptors derive from a human donor in good health.

V is TRBV7-6 and J is TRBJ1-4; a weak D match, TRBD1 (5 bases). V lost 1 base, J lost 7 bases, and 16 bases lay in between. The germline gives CDR1 SGHVS, CDR2 FNYEAQ. The CDR3 spans 16 residues. CDR3 loop: CASSLGGGAVGEKLFF. The CDR3 nucleotides read TGTGCCAGCAGCTTAGGAGGTGGGGCGGTAGGTGAAAAACTGTTTTTT.

The V and J genes are TRBV29-1 and TRBJ2-2; TRBD2 aligns across 8 bases. Germline V lookup: CDR1 SQVTM, CDR2 ANQGSEA. This CDR3 is 14 amino acids long. With V trimmed by 7 bases and J by 3 bases, 7 bases remained unmatched. The CDR3 nucleotides are TGCAGCGCCAAAGCGGGAGTTCACACCGGGGAGCTGTTTTTT. Protein product: CSAKAGVHTGELFF.

The V gene is TRBV5-6, the J gene TRBJ1-5; D is perhaps TRBD1 (6 bases). V shed 3 bases and J shed 8 bases, with 9 bases lying between them. The CDR3 runs to 12 residues. Germline V lookup: CDR1 SGHDT, CDR2 YYEEEE. CDR3 in DNA: TGTGCCAGCAGCTACAGGGCGGAGCCCCAGCATTTT. Protein: CASSYRAEPQHF.

The rearrangement uses TRBV27 and TRBJ2-1; 10 bases map to TRBD2. The germline V gene encodes CDR1 MNHEY and CDR2 SMNVEV (reference sequence). The V segment lost 4 bases and the J segment 6 bases; nucleotides outside the gene matches: 21. The CDR3 consists of 20 residues. CDR3: CASSSLFNLLAGGVGNEQFF. CDR3 nucleotide sequence: TGTGCCAGCAGTTCACTCTTCAACCTTTTAGCGGGAGGAGTGGGCAATGAGCAGTTCTTC.

The chain has TRBV15 and TRBJ2-7; 14 bases align to TRBD2. J lost 4 bases, V lost 0 bases, and 2 bases had no gene match. CDR1 is LNHNV, CDR2 YYDKDF, per germline (reference sequence). The CDR3 has 16 amino acids. CDR3 loop: CATSRDGTSGRYEQYF. The DNA for the CDR3 is TGTGCCACCAGCAGAGACGGGACTAGCGGGAGATACGAGCAGTACTTC.

CDR3 sequence reads: CASSFMGMNTEAFF. DNA for the CDR3: TGTGCCAGCAGCTTTATGGGCATGAACACTGAAGCTTTCTTT. V usage is TRBV7-9 and J usage is TRBJ1-1; D is unresolved. V was pared by 3 bases and J by 0 bases, with 8 bases between. The CDR3 length is 14 residues. Per the germline V gene, CDR1 is SEHNR and CDR2 is FQNEAQ (reference sequence).

V gene TRBV6-5 combines with J gene TRBJ2-7; 9 nucleotides agree with TRBD1. Trimming cost V 2 bases and J 2 bases; bases outside gene matches: 4. Germline V gives CDR1 MNHEY, CDR2 SVGAGI. This CDR3 has 15 amino acids. CDR3 coding DNA: TGTGCCAGCAGTTACGACAGGGGGGGAGCCTACGAGCAGTACTTC. It translates to CASSYDRGGAYEQYF.

The chain couples TRBV5-1 to TRBJ2-2; 11 nucleotides align to TRBD1. The germline V gene encodes CDR1 SGHRS and CDR2 YFSETQ. After removal of 3 bases from V and 7 bases from J, the junction contained 11 bases not matched to a gene. The CDR3 runs 17 residues. The CDR3 bases are TGCGCCAGCAGCTCCCCCGGGACAGGGGGATCGTACGGGGAGCTGTTTTTT. It translates to CASSSPGTGGSYGELFF.

The chain is built from TRBV4-1 and TRBJ2-7; 9 bases align to TRBD1. CDR3 length: 15 residues. Trimming took 4 bases from V and 0 from J; bases not matched to a gene: 4. In germline, CDR1 is MGHRA, CDR2 YSYEKL. CDR3 residues: CASSRPGQGSYEQYF. The CDR3 region has the DNA TGCGCCAGCAGCCGCCCGGGACAGGGCTCCTACGAGCAGTACTTC.

This clone was detected once. CDR3 coding DNA: TGCGCCAGCAGCCATCAAGGGGATTATAGCAATCAGCCCCAGCATTTT. Protein: CASSHQGDYSNQPQHF. This chain connects TRBV4-1 to TRBJ1-5, with D possibly matching TRBD1 (5 bases). The ends were cut back, 3 bases at V and 0 bases at J, with 12 bases in the middle. The CDR3 runs 16 residues. Germline CDR1 is MGHRA and CDR2 is YSYEKL.

This clone has only one observation. The chain carries TRBV2 and TRBJ2-1; 13 nucleotides match TRBD2. The CDR3 extends over 14 amino acids. In germline, CDR1 is SNHLY, CDR2 FYNNEI. After removal of 10 bases from V and 5 bases from J, the junction contained 5 bases not matched to a gene. The CDR3 here is CATPGTSGNNEQFF. CDR3 DNA sequence: TGTGCCACCCCCGGGACTAGCGGGAACAATGAGCAGTTCTTC.

The chain uses TRBV7-9 and TRBJ1-1; D might be TRBD1 (5 bases). The CDR3 is made up of 14 amino acids. Germline V CDR1 and CDR2: SEHNR, FQNEAQ (reference sequence). Trimming removed 5 bases from V and 4 bases from J, with 14 bases in between. In nucleotides, the CDR3 is TGTGCCAGCAGCAACCATGGCGGGGGCACTGAAGCTTTCTTT. Its protein product is CASSNHGGGTEAFF.

This clone was detected only a few times. The genes are TRBV20-1 and TRBJ1-1; D not certain. The CDR3 spans 11 residues. Per germline, CDR1 DFQATT and CDR2 SNEGSKA (reference sequence). V was trimmed by 4 bases and J by 4 bases, leaving 7 bases between them. CDR3 nucleotides: TGCAGTGCTACCCCTTCCACTGAAGCTTTCTTT. It specifies CSATPSTEAFF.

V and J are TRBV15 and TRBJ2-3; D is undetermined. Germline loops: CDR1 LNHNV, CDR2 YYDKDF (reference sequence). CDR3 length: 14 residues. V gave up 0 bases and J gave up 9 bases, with 13 bases separating them. CDR3 bases: TGTGCCACCAGCAGAGAAGTAAGTTTCTACACGCAGTATTTT. Amino acid sequence: CATSREVSFYTQYF.

The rearrangement joins TRBV28 to TRBJ1-2, with a tentative D call TRBD1 (5 bases). The V gene's germline CDR1 is MDHEN and CDR2 SYDVKM. Trimming removed 4 bases at V and 12 bases at J, with 15 bases between. The CDR3 runs to 12 residues. Written as DNA, the CDR3 is TGTGCCAGCAGTTCCGCAGGGCGTCCCGACACCTTC. Its translation: CASSSAGRPDTF.

The V call is TRBV5-1, the J call TRBJ2-3, with 7 bases identical to TRBD1. This CDR3 contains 14 residues. Germline V lookup: CDR1 SGHRS, CDR2 YFSETQ. V dropped 7 bases and J dropped 2; count of bases not matched to a gene: 7. The CDR3 spells CASYRGQNTDTQYF. CDR3 DNA: TGCGCCAGCTACAGGGGACAAAACACAGATACGCAGTATTTT.

This clone was recorded once. The chain joins TRBV4-1 to TRBJ2-4, with TRBD1 matching over 7 bases. Germline assignment: CDR1 MGHRA and CDR2 YSYEKL. V shed 2 bases, J shed 1 base, and the junction held 5 bases outside the gene matches. The CDR3 has 16 residues. In nucleotides, the CDR3 is TGCGCCAGCAGCCAACAGGGGGTGAGTGCCAAAAACATTCAGTACTTC. As protein: CASSQQGVSAKNIQYF.